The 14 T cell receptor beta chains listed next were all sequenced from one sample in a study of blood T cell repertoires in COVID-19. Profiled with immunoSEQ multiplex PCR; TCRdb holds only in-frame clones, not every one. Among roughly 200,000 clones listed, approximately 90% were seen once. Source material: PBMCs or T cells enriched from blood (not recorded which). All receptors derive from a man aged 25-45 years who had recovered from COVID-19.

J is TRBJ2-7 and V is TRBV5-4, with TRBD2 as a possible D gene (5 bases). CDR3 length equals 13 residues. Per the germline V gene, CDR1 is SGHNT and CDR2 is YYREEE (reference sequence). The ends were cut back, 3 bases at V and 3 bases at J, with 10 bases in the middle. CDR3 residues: CASSSDRDYEQYF. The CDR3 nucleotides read TGTGCCAGCAGCTCAGACCGGGACTACGAGCAGTACTTC.

The CDR3 sequence: CASSLDLGGYTF. The CDR3 coding sequence is TGTGCCAGCAGCCTGGACTTAGGTGGCTACACCTTC. The chain is built from TRBV12-3 or TRBV12-4 and TRBJ1-2; D remains unclear. The CDR3 consists of 12 residues. With 6 bases removed from V and 7 bases from J, the gap between germline ends came to 12 bases.

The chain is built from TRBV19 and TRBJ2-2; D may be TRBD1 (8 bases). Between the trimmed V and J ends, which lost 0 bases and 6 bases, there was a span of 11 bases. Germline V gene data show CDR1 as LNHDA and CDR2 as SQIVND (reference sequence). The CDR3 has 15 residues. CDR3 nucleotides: TGTGCCAGTAGTATAGAAACAGGGGGGGCCGGGGAGCTGTTTTTT. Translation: CASSIETGGAGELFF.

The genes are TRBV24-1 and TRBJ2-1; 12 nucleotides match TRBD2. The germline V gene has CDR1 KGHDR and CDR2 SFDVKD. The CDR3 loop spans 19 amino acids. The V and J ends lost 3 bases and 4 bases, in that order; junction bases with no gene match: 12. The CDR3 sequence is CATSDTPRGLAGTYNEQFF. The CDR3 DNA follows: TGTGCCACCAGTGATACCCCCCGAGGACTAGCGGGGACGTACAATGAGCAGTTCTTC.

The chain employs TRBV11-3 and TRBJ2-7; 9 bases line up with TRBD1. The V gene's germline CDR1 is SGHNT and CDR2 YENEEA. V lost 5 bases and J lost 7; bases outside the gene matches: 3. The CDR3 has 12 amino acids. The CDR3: CASSLGQGEQYF. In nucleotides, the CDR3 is TGTGCCAGCAGCCTGGGACAGGGAGAGCAGTACTTC.

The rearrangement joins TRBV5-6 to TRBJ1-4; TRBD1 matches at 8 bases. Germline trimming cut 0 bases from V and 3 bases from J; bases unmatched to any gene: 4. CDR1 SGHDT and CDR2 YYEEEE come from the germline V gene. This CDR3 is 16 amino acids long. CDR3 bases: TGTGCCAGCAGCTTGGCTGTGACAGGGGCTAATGAAAAACTGTTTTTT. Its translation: CASSLAVTGANEKLFF. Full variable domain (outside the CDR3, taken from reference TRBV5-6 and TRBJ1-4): DAGVTQSPTHLIKTRGQQVTLRCSPKSGHDTVSWYQQALGQGPQFIFQYYEEEERQRGNFPDRFSGHQFPNYSSELNVNALLLGDSALYLCASSLAVTGANEKLFFGSGTQLSVL.

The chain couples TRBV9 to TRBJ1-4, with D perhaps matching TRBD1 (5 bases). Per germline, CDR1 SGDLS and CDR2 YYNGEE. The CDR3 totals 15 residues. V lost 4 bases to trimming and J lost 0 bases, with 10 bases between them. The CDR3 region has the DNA TGTGCCAGCAGCTCCGGACACACAACTAATGAAAAACTGTTTTTT. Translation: CASSSGHTTNEKLFF.

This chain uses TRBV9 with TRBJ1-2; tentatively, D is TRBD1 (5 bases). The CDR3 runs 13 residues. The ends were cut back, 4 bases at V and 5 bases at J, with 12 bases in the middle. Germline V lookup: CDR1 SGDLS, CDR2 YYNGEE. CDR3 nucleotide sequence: TGTGCCAGCAGCCCAGGGCTGCCTTATGGCTACACCTTC. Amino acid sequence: CASSPGLPYGYTF.

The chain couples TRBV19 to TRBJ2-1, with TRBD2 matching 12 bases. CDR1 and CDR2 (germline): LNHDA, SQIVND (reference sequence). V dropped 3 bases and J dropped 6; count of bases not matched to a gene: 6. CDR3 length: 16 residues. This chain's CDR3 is CASSILRTSGVNEQFF. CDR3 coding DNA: TGTGCCAGTAGTATCTTGCGGACTAGCGGGGTCAATGAGCAGTTCTTC. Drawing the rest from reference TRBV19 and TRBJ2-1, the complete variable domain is DGGITQSPKYLFRKEGQNVTLSCEQNLNHDAMYWYRQDPGQGLRLIYYSQIVNDFQKGDIAEGYSVSREKKESFPLTVTSAQKNPTAFYLCASSILRTSGVNEQFFGPGTRLTVL.

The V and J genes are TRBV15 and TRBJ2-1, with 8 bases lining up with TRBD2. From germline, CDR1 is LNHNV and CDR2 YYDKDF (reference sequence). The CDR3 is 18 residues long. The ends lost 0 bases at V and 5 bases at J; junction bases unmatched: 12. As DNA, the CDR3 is TGTGCCACCAGCAGAGATCTTCCTGTCACTAGCGGAAACAATGAGCAGTTCTTC. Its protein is CATSRDLPVTSGNNEQFF.

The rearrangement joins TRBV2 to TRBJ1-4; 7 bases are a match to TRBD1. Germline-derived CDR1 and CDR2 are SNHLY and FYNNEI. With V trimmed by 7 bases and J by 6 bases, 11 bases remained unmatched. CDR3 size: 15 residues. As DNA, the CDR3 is TGTGCCAGCACCGCCTTGGACAGGCTGGATGAAAAACTGTTTTTT. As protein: CASTALDRLDEKLFF. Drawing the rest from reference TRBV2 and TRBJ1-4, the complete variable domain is EPEVTQTPSHQVTQMGQEVILRCVPISNHLYFYWYRQILGQKVEFLVSFYNNEISEKSEIFDDQFSVERPDGSNFTLKIRSTKLEDSAMYFCASTALDRLDEKLFFGSGTQLSVL.

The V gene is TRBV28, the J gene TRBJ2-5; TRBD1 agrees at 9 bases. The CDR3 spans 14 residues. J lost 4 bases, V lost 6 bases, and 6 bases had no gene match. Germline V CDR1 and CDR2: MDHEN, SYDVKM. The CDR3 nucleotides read TGTGCCAGCAGCCGACAGGGGGTACGAGAGACCCAGTACTTC. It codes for CASSRQGVRETQYF.

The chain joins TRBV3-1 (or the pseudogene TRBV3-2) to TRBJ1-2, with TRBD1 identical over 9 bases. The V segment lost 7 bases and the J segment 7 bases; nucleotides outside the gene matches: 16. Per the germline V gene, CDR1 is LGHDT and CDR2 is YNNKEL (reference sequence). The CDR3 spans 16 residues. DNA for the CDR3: TGTGCCAGCAACGCGCGGGCTACAGGGGGCTCTGGTGGCTACACCTTC. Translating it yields CASNARATGGSGGYTF.

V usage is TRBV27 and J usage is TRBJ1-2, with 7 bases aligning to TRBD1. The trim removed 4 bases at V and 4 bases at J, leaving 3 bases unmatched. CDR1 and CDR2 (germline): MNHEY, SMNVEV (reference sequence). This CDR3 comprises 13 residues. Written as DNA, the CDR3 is TGTGCCAGCAGTTGGGGACAGTTCTATGGCTACACCTTC. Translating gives CASSWGQFYGYTF.